This T cell receptor (beta chain) is from a study of blood T cell repertoires in COVID-19. Donors in Cohort 3 counted as recovered after two negative PCRs, clearance, or symptom resolution. As processed by the authors: Researchers report that nucleated cell counts were estimated from reference gene primer amplification. Sequencing used immunoSEQ multiplex PCR; TCRdb keeps in-frame clones, though not all of them. That table supplies the V and J calls and clone size; D and trimming were determined from the DNA. The sample consists of roughly 330,000 clones, roughly 88% of them appearing once. CDR1 and CDR2 from the germline V gene are DFQATT and SNEGSKA (reference sequence). The CDR3 has 11 residues.

This chain uses TRBV20-1 with TRBJ2-1, with 7 bases aligning to TRBD1. The TCR was taken from a man under 40 who had recovered from COVID-19. Sequences were obtained from PBMCs or T cells enriched from blood (not recorded which). CDR3 nucleotide sequence: TGCAGCCTCCAGGGGGTCGATGAGCAGTTCTTC. Residues: CSLQGVDEQFF.